One and the same sample provided the 27 T cell receptor beta chains below, sequenced in a study of post-analysis software for immune sequencing data. General study points: Elevated frequency relative to controls characterized roughly 5 TRBV segments in patients, TRBV5-6, TRBV5-1 and TRBV20-1 among them.

For these TCRs, the target antigens are not known. The TCR beta cDNA libraries contained unique molecular identifiers. MiXCR, applied by TCRdb to the PCR reads, yields one record per CDR3 protein. The repertoire holds hundreds of thousands of distinct CDR3 sequences, 44% seen once, with 1.5% to 2% in the top ten. The sequencing sample was made of blood. These receptors were collected from a girl aged 10 to 17 with multiple sclerosis.

This clonotype was recorded many times. V and J are TRBV12-3 or TRBV12-4 and TRBJ1-2; TRBD1 agrees at 9 bases. The V segment lost 6 bases and the J segment 4 bases; nucleotides outside the gene matches: 3. This CDR3 comprises 13 residues. This chain's CDR3 is CASSPDRGYGYTF. The CDR3 DNA reads TGTGCCAGCAGCCCGGACAGGGGCTATGGCTACACCTTC.

This clonotype was observed a single time. V and J are TRBV6-5 and TRBJ2-4; TRBD2 is a possible D gene (6 bases). V lost 6 bases, J lost 13 bases, and 25 bases lay in between. The CDR3 consists of 15 residues. CDR1 MNHEY and CDR2 SVGAGI come from the germline V gene. CDR3 residues: CASRPAGGLSYGQYF. In DNA, the CDR3 is TGTGCCAGCAGACCAGCGGGCGGGCTCTCCTACGGGCAGTACTTC.

This chain links TRBV12-3 or TRBV12-4 with TRBJ1-2; D is perhaps TRBD1 (5 bases). The CDR3 totals 15 residues. V was cut by 2 bases and J by 8 bases, with 18 bases left in between. The CDR3 sequence: CASSLQPQGHGGYTF. The CDR3 DNA reads TGTGCCAGCAGTTTACAACCCCAAGGACACGGAGGCTACACCTTC.

This clonotype was counted between two and nine times. V usage is TRBV5-5 and J usage is TRBJ2-7; D is perhaps TRBD2 (5 bases). This CDR3 is 15 amino acids long. V was pared by 4 bases and J by 0 bases, with 14 bases between. Per germline, CDR1 SGHKS and CDR2 YYEKEE (reference sequence). CDR3 residues: CASSNSGLSSYEQYF. The CDR3 nucleotides are TGTGCCAGCAGCAACAGCGGCCTTAGCTCCTACGAGCAGTACTTC.

This clonotype was observed a few times. CDR3 region: CSVEDLTVNTEAFF. The CDR3 DNA is TGCAGCGTTGAAGATCTTACGGTGAACACTGAAGCTTTCTTT. The V call is TRBV29-1, the J call TRBJ1-1; D remains ambiguous. The CDR3 sequence is 14 residues long. CDR1 is SQVTM and CDR2 is ANQGSEA in the germline V gene. V was cut by 0 bases and J by 0 bases, with 8 bases left in between.

This chain uses TRBV20-1 with TRBJ1-2; no firm D call. The CDR3 loop spans 11 amino acids. V was pared by 6 bases and J by 5 bases, with 10 bases between. Germline V CDR1 and CDR2: DFQATT, SNEGSKA (reference sequence). The CDR3 DNA reads as TGCAGTGCCATACGCCTATATGGCTACACCTTC. Translation: CSAIRLYGYTF.

The chain joins TRBV5-1 to TRBJ2-1; D gene unclear. The CDR3 is 11 residues long. The germline CDR1 and CDR2 sequences are SGHRS and YFSETQ. Trimming stripped 1 base from V and 14 bases from J, with 10 bases between. CDR3 amino acids: CASSLRSLKFF. The CDR3 DNA reads as TGCGCCAGCAGCTTGCGGAGCCTAAAGTTCTTC. Full variable domain (outside the CDR3, taken from reference TRBV5-1 and TRBJ2-1): KAGVTQTPRYLIKTRGQQVTLSCSPISGHRSVSWYQQTPGQGLQFLFEYFSETQRNKGNFPGRFSGRQFSNSRSEMNVSTLELGDSALYLCASSLRSLKFFGPGTRLTVL.

The CDR3 here is CASSQDHSHYTF. The DNA for the CDR3 is TGTGCCAGCAGCCAAGATCACAGCCACTACACCTTC. V usage is TRBV3-1 and J usage is TRBJ1-2; D gene uncertain. The CDR3 has 12 amino acids. Germline V lookup: CDR1 LGHDT, CDR2 YNNKEL (reference sequence). V lost 0 bases to trimming and J lost 10 bases, with 9 bases between them. Variable domain in full (rest from reference TRBV3-1 and TRBJ1-2): DTAVSQTPKYLVTQMGNDKSIKCEQNLGHDTMYWYKQDSKKFLKIMFSYNNKELIINETVPNRFSPKSPDKAHLNLHINSLELGDSAVYFCASSQDHSHYTFGSGTRLTVV.

The chain uses TRBV12-3 or TRBV12-4 and TRBJ2-6; 8 bases match TRBD1. The trim removed 0 bases at V and 0 bases at J, leaving 4 bases unmatched. The CDR3 contains 18 residues. CDR3 sequence reads: CASSLAPGGVSGANVLTF. For the CDR3, the DNA is TGTGCCAGCAGTTTAGCGCCAGGGGGCGTCTCTGGGGCCAACGTCCTGACTTTC.

The V call is TRBV7-2, the J call TRBJ2-7; D is perhaps TRBD1 or TRBD2 (6 bases each). This CDR3 is built from 13 residues. In germline, CDR1 is SGHTA, CDR2 FQGNSA. V dropped 6 bases and J dropped 0 bases, with 9 bases sitting between them. The CDR3 DNA is TGTGCCAGCAGAGGAGGGGGCTCCTACGAGCAGTACTTC. The encoded protein is CASRGGGSYEQYF.

On this clonotype itself: A read error may be the cause here, since a much bigger clone is one base away. The conserved phenylalanine or tryptophan normally closing the CDR3 is absent here, so this likely arose from a read error. The chain joins TRBV30 to TRBJ2-5, with 7 bases matching TRBD2. With the DNA end fitting TRBJ2-7 better, the J assignment may be wrong. Germline V gene sequence: CDR1 GTSNPN, CDR2 SVGIG (reference sequence). This CDR3 is 14 amino acids long. The DNA of the CDR3 is TGTGCCTGGAGTGTGTGGGCGGGGGAATACGAGCAGTACCTC. Its translation: CAWSVWAGEYEQYL.

The chain links TRBV12-3 or TRBV12-4 to TRBJ2-1, with TRBD2 matching 10 bases. The CDR3 runs to 17 residues. V shed 1 base, J shed 5 bases, and the junction held 8 bases outside the gene matches. Here the CDR3 DNA reads TGTGCCAGCAGTTTAGGATCCCTAGCGGGGGACCACAATGAGCAGTTCTTC. Translated: CASSLGSLAGDHNEQFF.

Note on this clonotype: The junction differs from germline at one of its ends, possibly a read error. This chain joins TRBV20-1 and TRBJ2-1; no firm D call. The CDR3 length is 14 residues. The germline gives CDR1 DFQATT, CDR2 SNEGSKA (reference sequence). CDR3 loop: CSARSASSYSEQFF. The DNA of the CDR3 is TGCAGTGCTAGATCAGCGAGCTCCTACAGTGAGCAGTTCTTC.

This clonotype has more than one count but fewer than ten. The V gene is TRBV11-3, the J gene TRBJ2-7, with TRBD2 identical over 13 bases. V lost 3 bases to trimming and J lost 5 bases; unmatched junction nucleotides: 7. The germline CDR1 and CDR2 sequences are SGHNT and YENEEA. The CDR3 runs to 16 residues. CDR3 coding DNA: TGTGCCAGCAGCTTTAGAGGACTAGCGGGAGACGACGAGCAGTACTTC. Its translation is CASSFRGLAGDDEQYF.

The J gene is TRBJ2-3, the V gene TRBV18; D gene ambiguous. The ends were cut back, 3 bases at V and 0 bases at J, with 13 bases in the middle. Germline lookup yields CDR1 KGHSH and CDR2 LQKENI. This CDR3 has 16 amino acids. As DNA, the CDR3 is TGTGCCAGCTCACCTCCGGCGACATTTAGCACAGATACGCAGTATTTT. Amino acids: CASSPPATFSTDTQYF.

The rearrangement uses TRBV3-1 and TRBJ2-5; 13 nucleotides line up with TRBD2. Trimming took 3 bases from V and 1 from J; bases not matched to a gene: 2. This CDR3 has 16 residues. CDR1 and CDR2 from the germline V gene are LGHDT and YNNKEL (reference sequence). The CDR3 DNA reads TGTGCCAGCAGCCAGTGGACTAGCGGGGGCCAAGAGACCCAGTACTTC. This encodes CASSQWTSGGQETQYF.

The genes are TRBV30 and TRBJ2-7; D unclear. This CDR3 spans 11 amino acids. Germline CDR1 reads GTSNPN; CDR2 reads SVGIG (reference sequence). V was trimmed by 1 base and J by 2 bases, leaving 3 bases between them. The CDR3 sequence is CAWSEPYEQYF. Here the CDR3 DNA reads TGTGCCTGGAGTGAGCCCTACGAGCAGTACTTC.

The V and J genes are TRBV7-2 and TRBJ2-3; D not certain. CDR1 is SGHTA, CDR2 FQGNSA, per germline. The germline V and J ends were trimmed by 5 bases and 7 bases, with 13 bases remaining between them. There are 13 residues in the CDR3. CDR3 in DNA: TGTGCCAGCAGCGCACGACTTGCGAATACGCAGTATTTT. Its protein product is CASSARLANTQYF.

This clonotype has only a few counts. The chain has TRBV12-3 or TRBV12-4 and TRBJ1-5, with unresolved D. V lost 6 bases to trimming and J lost 9 bases, with 15 bases between them. This CDR3 has 13 amino acids. CDR3 bases: TGTGCCAGCAGCCCGGCCCCCAGGTTGCCCCAGCATTTT. Translated, it gives CASSPAPRLPQHF.

The chain joins TRBV7-2 to TRBJ2-1, with D maybe TRBD2 (5 bases). Germline loops: CDR1 SGHTA, CDR2 FQGNSA. V gave up 1 base and J gave up 0 bases, with 13 bases separating them. The CDR3 runs to 17 residues. The CDR3 loop reads CASSLVGGLYSYNEQFF. The CDR3 DNA is TGTGCCAGCAGCTTAGTGGGCGGACTCTACTCCTACAATGAGCAGTTCTTC.

The chain is built from TRBV7-8 and TRBJ2-2; D may correspond to TRBD1 or TRBD2 (5 bases each). Germline CDR1 SGHVS, CDR2 FQNEAQ. V was cut by 2 bases and J by 0 bases, with 13 bases left in between. The CDR3 runs to 17 residues. In DNA form, the CDR3 reads TGTGCCAGCAGCTTATGGCGGGTGACAGCGAACACCGGGGAGCTGTTTTTT. This codes for CASSLWRVTANTGELFF.

The V call is TRBV5-1, the J call TRBJ2-7; 7 bases fit TRBD1. Gene TRBJ2-4 matches the end of the DNA better, so the J call may be wrong. Germline V lookup: CDR1 SGHRS, CDR2 YFSETQ. The CDR3 totals 16 residues. As DNA, the CDR3 is TGCGCCAGCAGCCTGGACAGGAGGACAGCCAAAAACATTCAGTACTTC. The encoded protein is CASSLDRRTAKNIQYF.

This chain uses TRBV6-5 with TRBJ2-7; D is perhaps TRBD2 (5 bases). Germline V gene lookup returns CDR1 MNHEY and CDR2 SVGAGI. V gave up 6 bases and J gave up 0 bases, with 15 bases separating them. The CDR3 has 15 residues. CDR3 nucleotides: TGTGCCAGCAGCTCCGCGTTGAGGGTCTCCTACGAGCAGTACTTC. Its protein product is CASSSALRVSYEQYF.

This clonotype appeared a few times. V gene TRBV29-1 combines with J gene TRBJ2-1, with D hard to call. With 2 bases removed from V and 3 bases from J, the gap between germline ends came to 5 bases. Germline V CDR1 and CDR2: SQVTM, ANQGSEA. The CDR3 is 12 amino acids. CDR3 coding DNA: TGCAGCGTTGAACTCGACTACAATGAGCAGTTCTTC. Translating gives CSVELDYNEQFF.

The chain combines TRBV6-1 with TRBJ2-3, with 11 bases lining up with TRBD2. Germline V gene data show CDR1 as MNHNS and CDR2 as SASEGT. The junction had 4 bases not matched to a gene; V was cut back by 6 bases and J by 5 bases. There are 14 residues in the CDR3. In DNA, the CDR3 is TGTGCCAGCAGGACTAGCGGGGTGTTAGATACGCAGTATTTT. It translates to CASRTSGVLDTQYF.

J is TRBJ1-2 and V is TRBV3-1; no clear D gene. The CDR3 covers 14 residues. Between the trimmed V and J ends, which lost 2 bases and 5 bases, there was a span of 12 bases. Per germline, CDR1 LGHDT and CDR2 YNNKEL (reference sequence). The CDR3 spells CASSQKTQIYGYTF. The CDR3, as DNA: TGTGCCAGCAGCCAAAAGACCCAAATTTATGGCTACACCTTC.

The chain couples TRBV11-3 to TRBJ2-7, with 9 positions matching TRBD2. This CDR3 region has 16 residues. Germline V gene data show CDR1 as SGHNT and CDR2 as YENEEA. V was pared by 3 bases and J by 4 bases, with 10 bases of the junction left unmatched. CDR3 DNA sequence: TGTGCCAGCAGCTTCACCCTTAGCGGGAGTCCGTACGAGCAGTACTTC. Its translation: CASSFTLSGSPYEQYF.